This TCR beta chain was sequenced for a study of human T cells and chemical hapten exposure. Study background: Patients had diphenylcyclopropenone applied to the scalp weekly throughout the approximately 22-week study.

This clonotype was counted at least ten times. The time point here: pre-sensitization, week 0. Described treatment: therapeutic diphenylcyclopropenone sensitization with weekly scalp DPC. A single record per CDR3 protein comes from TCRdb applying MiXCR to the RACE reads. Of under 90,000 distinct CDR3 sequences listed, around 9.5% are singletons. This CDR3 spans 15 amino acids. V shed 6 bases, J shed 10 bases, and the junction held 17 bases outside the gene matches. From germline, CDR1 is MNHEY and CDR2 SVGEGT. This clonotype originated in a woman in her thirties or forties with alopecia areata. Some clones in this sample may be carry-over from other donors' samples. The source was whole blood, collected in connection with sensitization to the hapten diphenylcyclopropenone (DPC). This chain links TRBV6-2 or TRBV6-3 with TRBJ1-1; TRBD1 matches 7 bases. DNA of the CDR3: TGTGCCAGCAGCCCATACCACAGGGGCTCCGGCGGAGCTTTCTTT. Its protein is CASSPYHRGSGGAFF.